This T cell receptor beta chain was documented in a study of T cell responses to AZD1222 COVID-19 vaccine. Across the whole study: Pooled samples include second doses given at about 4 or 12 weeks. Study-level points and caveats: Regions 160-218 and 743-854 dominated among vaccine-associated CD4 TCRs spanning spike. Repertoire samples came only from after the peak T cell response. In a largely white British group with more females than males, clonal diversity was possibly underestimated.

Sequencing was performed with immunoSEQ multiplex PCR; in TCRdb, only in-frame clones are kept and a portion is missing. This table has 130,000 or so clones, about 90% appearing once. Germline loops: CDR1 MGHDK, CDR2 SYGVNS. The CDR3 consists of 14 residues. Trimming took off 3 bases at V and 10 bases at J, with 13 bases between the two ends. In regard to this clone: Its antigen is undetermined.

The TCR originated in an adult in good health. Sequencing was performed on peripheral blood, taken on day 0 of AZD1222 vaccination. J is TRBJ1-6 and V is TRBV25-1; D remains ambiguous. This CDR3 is CASSDRNYRSPLHF. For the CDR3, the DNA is TGTGCCAGCAGTGATCGAAACTACCGGTCACCCCTCCACTTT.